Listed here are 14 T cell receptor beta chains from one sample, sequenced in a study of vaccination and CD4 T cells after COVID-19. Antigens for these TCRs are unknown. The treatment is: roughly 11-day PBMC culture with coronavirus spike peptide pools or control peptides (ViraFEST assay). The Oncomine TCR Beta short-read assay sequenced DNA from cultured CD4+ T cells. TCRdb independently ran MiXCR on the PCR reads; one entry per CDR3 protein. This table holds fewer than 15,000 distinct CDR3 sequences, over 25% found once. The sample taken for sequencing was cultured CD4+ T cells from blood. These receptors originate from a human donor with COVID-19.

This clonotype was observed a handful of times. The J gene is TRBJ2-7, the V gene TRBV11-1; 8 nucleotides agree with TRBD1. The germline V gene encodes CDR1 SGHAT and CDR2 FQDESV (reference sequence). This CDR3 is built from 16 residues. Trimming took 3 bases from V and 4 from J; bases not matched to a gene: 11. CDR3 sequence reads: CASSFLRTGTGYEQYF. The CDR3 nucleotides read TGTGCCAGCAGCTTTTTGAGGACAGGGACTGGGTACGAGCAGTACTTC.

The chain carries TRBV19 and TRBJ2-7; possible D gene TRBD1, 6 bases. Germline CDR1 LNHDA, CDR2 SQIVND (reference sequence). The CDR3 is 13 amino acids. Trimming cost V 1 base and J 2 bases, with 6 bases left between them. The CDR3 region is CASSIAGAYEQYF. The CDR3 nucleotides are TGTGCCAGTAGTATAGCAGGGGCCTACGAGCAGTACTTC.

In its sample, this clonotype is medium-sized. V and J are TRBV7-6 and TRBJ1-6; D unresolved. The CDR3 contains 16 residues. CDR1 is SGHVS, CDR2 FNYEAQ, per germline. The germline V and J ends were trimmed by 1 base and 7 bases, with 14 bases remaining between them. CDR3 DNA sequence: TGTGCCAGCAGCTTAGGCCAACCGGGCAACAATTCACCCCTCCACTTT. The encoded protein is CASSLGQPGNNSPLHF. The variable domain in full, with the rest retrieved from reference TRBV7-6 and TRBJ1-6, is GAGVSQSPRYKVTKRGQDVALRCDPISGHVSLYWYRQALGQGPEFLTYFNYEAQQDKSGLPNDRFSAERPEGSISTLTIQRTEQRDSAMYRCASSLGQPGNNSPLHFGNGTRLTVT.

The rearrangement links TRBV4-2 to TRBJ1-6; D not certain. CDR1 is LGHNA, CDR2 YNFKEQ, per germline. V dropped 0 bases and J dropped 10 bases, with 13 bases sitting between them. The CDR3 runs 15 residues. The CDR3 nucleotides read TGTGCCAGCAGCCAAGAGCCCGGTTTCAGATCACCCCTCCACTTT. Its translation is CASSQEPGFRSPLHF.

Only one count was recorded for this clonotype. V usage is TRBV5-1 and J usage is TRBJ2-2, with 8 bases aligning to TRBD2. The CDR3 contains 16 residues. The V segment lost 4 bases and the J segment 4 bases; nucleotides outside the gene matches: 9. Looked up from germline, CDR1 is SGHRS and CDR2 is YFSETQ. The DNA for the CDR3 is TGCGCCAGCAGCCCCCGGACTAGCCGAGGCACCGGGGAGCTGTTTTTT. As protein: CASSPRTSRGTGELFF.

By sample share, this clonotype is medium-sized. The rearrangement joins TRBV27 to TRBJ1-2; D remains unclear. V lost 2 bases and J lost 0, with 10 bases in between. Germline V lookup: CDR1 MNHEY, CDR2 SMNVEV (reference sequence). The CDR3 totals 15 residues. DNA of the CDR3: TGTGCCAGCAGTTTAGGGTCCGGCCCTAACTATGGCTACACCTTC. Translating gives CASSLGSGPNYGYTF.

In nucleotides, the CDR3 is TGTGCCAACCGGGTAGCCGGAGGCAATCAGCCCCAGCATTTT. Translated, it gives CANRVAGGNQPQHF. This rearrangement joins TRBV6-1 to TRBJ1-5; D is unresolved. V lost 10 bases and J 2 bases, leaving 15 bases between the germline ends. The germline V gene has CDR1 MNHNS and CDR2 SASEGT. CDR3 length: 14 amino acids.

The chain uses TRBV7-8 and TRBJ2-7; 9 bases align to TRBD2. With V trimmed by 5 bases and J by 2 bases, 7 bases remained unmatched. CDR3 length: 15 residues. Per germline, CDR1 SGHVS and CDR2 FQNEAQ. This chain's CDR3 is CASSKLSGGAYEQYF. CDR3 DNA: TGTGCCAGCAGCAAACTTAGCGGGGGCGCCTACGAGCAGTACTTC.

The sample holds a few counts of this clonotype. The chain joins TRBV27 to TRBJ2-7; 8 positions match TRBD2. The CDR3 loop spans 15 amino acids. CDR1 MNHEY and CDR2 SMNVEV come from the germline V gene (reference sequence). After removal of 4 bases from V and 2 bases from J, the junction contained 7 bases not matched to a gene. The CDR3 region is CASSSPRGAAYEQYF. CDR3 in DNA: TGTGCCAGCAGTTCCCCGCGGGGGGCTGCCTACGAGCAGTACTTC.

The rearrangement links TRBV27 to TRBJ2-1; maybe TRBD1 (6 bases). Germline V gene sequence: CDR1 MNHEY, CDR2 SMNVEV (reference sequence). The CDR3 has 15 amino acids. Trimming stripped 5 bases from V and 4 bases from J, with 15 bases between. CDR3 nucleotide sequence: TGTGCCAGCAGTCCGACCGGGACACCTTACAATGAGCAGTTCTTC. The encoded protein is CASSPTGTPYNEQFF.

The chain combines TRBV6-2 or TRBV6-3 with TRBJ2-3; tentative D call: TRBD2 (6 bases). The CDR3 covers 14 residues. The germline CDR1 and CDR2 sequences are MNHEY and SVGEGT. The CDR3 region has the DNA TGTGCGGCGGGGCGGGGACCTAGCACAGATACGCAGTATTTT. Its protein product is CAAGRGPSTDTQYF.

This chain uses TRBV24-1 with TRBJ2-3; 10 nucleotides line up with TRBD1. Germline V gene data show CDR1 as KGHDR and CDR2 as SFDVKD. The CDR3 has 16 residues. V lost 3 bases, J lost 5 bases, and 7 bases stayed unmatched. The CDR3 bases are TGTGCCACCAGTGATCTTGACAGGGGGCTCGGAGATACGCAGTATTTT. It yields the protein CATSDLDRGLGDTQYF.

This clonotype turned up a few times. The chain combines TRBV2 with TRBJ2-1; the match to TRBD1 covers 9 bases. The V and J ends lost 5 bases and 7 bases, in that order; junction bases with no gene match: 12. Per the germline V gene, CDR1 is SNHLY and CDR2 is FYNNEI. The CDR3 has 16 residues. CDR3 DNA: TGTGCCAGCAGTCTTAGGACAGGGGAGGGAAGAAATGAGCAGTTCTTC. It yields the protein CASSLRTGEGRNEQFF.

Judged by abundance, this clonotype is medium-sized. The chain recombines TRBV6-2 or TRBV6-3 with TRBJ1-2; D is possibly TRBD1 (5 bases). Between the trimmed V and J ends, which lost 5 bases and 8 bases, there was a span of 24 bases. Germline V lookup: CDR1 MNHEY, CDR2 SVGEGT. The length of the CDR3 is 16 residues. The CDR3 DNA is TGTGCCAGCAGTAATCCTCCGGGACGTCGGTTTGGGGGCTACACCTTC. It translates to CASSNPPGRRFGGYTF.